A selection of T cell receptor beta chains follows, all from one sample in a study of Ad26.COV2.S vaccination and SARS-CoV-2 variants. TCRdb's table, derived via immunoSEQ multiplex PCR, lists solely in-frame clones and lacks some. The sample records some 340,000 clones, about 82% being singletons. Source: peripheral blood, taken in a trial of Ad26.COV2.S vaccine versus placebo. Every receptor here comes from a person aged 18-65 years who received the Ad26.COV2.S COVID-19 vaccine or a placebo. Each CDR3 is given with its conserved first and last residue. The D gene is left open where the match is weak. Rows give clone size only sometimes, using once, few, many, or a class for an expanded clone.

length,V,J,D,size,CDR3,DNA
18,TRBV7-2,TRBJ2-1,TRBD1,.,CASSLSLFRDRNYNEQFF,TGTGCCAGCAGCTTATCCCTCTTCCGGGACAGGAACTACAATGAGCAGTTCTTC
15,TRBV2,TRBJ2-6,.,.,CASSSIRSGANVLTF,TGTGCCAGCAGCTCGATTCGCTCTGGGGCCAACGTCCTGACTTTC
14,TRBV5-1,TRBJ1-6,.,.,CASSTETGLSPLHF,TGCGCCAGCAGCACAGAAACAGGGCTTTCACCCCTCCACTTT
13,TRBV6-5,TRBJ2-5,TRBD1,.,CATFDRGGETQYF,TGTGCCACCTTCGACAGGGGAGGCGAGACCCAGTACTTC
13,TRBV6-4,TRBJ1-1,.,.,CASSKEMDTEAFF,TGTGCCAGCAGCAAGGAAATGGACACTGAAGCTTTCTTT
12,TRBV7-3,TRBJ2-7,.,.,CASSFGTGEQYF,TGTGCCAGCAGCTTTGGTACAGGGGAGCAGTACTTC
15,TRBV30,TRBJ1-2,.,.,CAWRPGLSHNYGYTF,TGTGCCTGGAGGCCCGGTCTGTCCCATAACTATGGCTACACCTTC
15,TRBV3-1/TRBV3-2,TRBJ2-3,TRBD1,.,CASSRTTGVKDTQYF,TGTGCCAGCAGCCGTACAACAGGGGTTAAAGATACGCAGTATTTT
13,TRBV30,TRBJ2-1,.,once,CAWSVRHPNEQFF,TGTGCCTGGAGTGTACGCCATCCCAATGAGCAGTTCTTC
15,TRBV5-4,TRBJ2-7,TRBD2,.,CASSFRAGDSYEQYF,TGTGCCAGCAGCTTCCGAGCGGGGGACTCCTACGAGCAGTACTTC
15,TRBV13,TRBJ2-7,.,.,CASSSTFGVGGEQYF,TGTGCCAGCAGCTCTACGTTTGGGGTTGGGGGCGAGCAGTACTTC
16,TRBV4-1,TRBJ2-7,TRBD2,.,CASSHVAGGEFYEQYF,TGCGCCAGCAGCCATGTAGCGGGGGGGGAATTCTACGAGCAGTACTTC
14,TRBV10-3,TRBJ1-2,.,.,CAISESGQGYGYTF,TGTGCCATCAGTGAGTCGGGGCAGGGTTATGGCTACACCTTC
14,TRBV18,TRBJ2-7,.,.,CASSPDSGANEQYF,TGTGCCAGCTCTCCGGACTCTGGCGCCAACGAGCAGTACTTC
14,TRBV29-1,TRBJ2-1,TRBD2,.,CSVSTSRRFNEQFF,TGCAGCGTCTCGACTAGCCGACGGTTCAATGAGCAGTTCTTC
19,TRBV7-8,TRBJ1-3,TRBD1,.,CASSSAGTGTVSSGNTIYF,TGTGCCAGCAGCTCGGCCGGGACAGGGACCGTCAGCTCTGGAAACACCATATATTTT
19,TRBV24-1,TRBJ1-2,TRBD1,.,CATSEEPGQGMRRDYGYTF,TGTGCCACCAGTGAGGAACCGGGACAGGGTATGAGAAGGGACTATGGCTACACCTTC
13,TRBV11-2,TRBJ1-1,.,.,CASSSSHDTEAFF,TGTGCCAGCAGCTCTAGCCACGACACTGAAGCTTTCTTT
14,TRBV5-1,TRBJ2-5,.,.,CASSRTPVGETQYF,TGCGCCAGCAGCAGGACCCCAGTAGGGGAGACCCAGTACTTC
11,TRBV11-2,TRBJ1-2,.,.,CASSLDTGYTF,TGTGCCAGCAGCTTGGACACTGGCTACACCTTC
17,TRBV10-2,TRBJ2-1,.,.,CASSVLGTGTGNNEQFF,TGCGCCAGCAGTGTCCTGGGGACCGGGACGGGAAACAATGAGCAGTTCTTC
14,TRBV19,TRBJ1-2,.,.,CASAPGGGLYGYTF,TGTGCCAGCGCCCCCGGAGGGGGGCTCTATGGCTACACCTTC
16,TRBV5-1,TRBJ1-2,.,.,CASSLGQVSLNYGYTF,TGCGCCAGCAGCTTGGGGCAGGTCTCCCTCAACTATGGCTACACCTTC
13,TRBV6-5,TRBJ2-1,.,.,CASSNEIYNEQFF,TGTGCCAGCAGTAACGAGATCTACAATGAGCAGTTCTTC
17,TRBV2,TRBJ1-5,TRBD1,.,CASLGQGGAGSNQPQHF,TGTGCCAGCTTGGGACAGGGAGGGGCGGGGAGCAATCAGCCCCAGCATTTT
14,TRBV2,TRBJ2-3,.,.,CASIKGAGTDTQYF,TGTGCCAGCATTAAGGGAGCTGGTACAGATACGCAGTATTTT
12,TRBV29-1,TRBJ2-3,.,once,CSGIGGGGTQYF,TGCAGCGGGATCGGGGGCGGGGGTACGCAGTATTTT